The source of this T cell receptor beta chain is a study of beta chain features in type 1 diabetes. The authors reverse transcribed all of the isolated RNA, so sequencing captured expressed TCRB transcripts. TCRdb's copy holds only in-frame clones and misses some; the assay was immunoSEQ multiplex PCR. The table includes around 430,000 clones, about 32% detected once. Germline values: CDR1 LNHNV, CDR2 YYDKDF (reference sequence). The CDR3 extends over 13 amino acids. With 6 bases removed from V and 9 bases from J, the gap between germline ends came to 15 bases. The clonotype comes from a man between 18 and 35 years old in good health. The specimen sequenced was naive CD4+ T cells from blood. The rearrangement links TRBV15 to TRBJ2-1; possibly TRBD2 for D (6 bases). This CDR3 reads CATRKGLFSEQFF. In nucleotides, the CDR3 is TGTGCCACCAGGAAGGGACTCTTCAGTGAGCAGTTCTTC.